This T cell receptor (beta chain) was recovered during a study of blood T cell repertoires in COVID-19 (dated by TCRdb to 2018 to 2021). Study-level background: The collaborator samples originated in the United States, Italy and Spain and spanned the acute and convalescent phases of COVID-19. A freely available public database, intended as a resource for researchers studying the immune response to SARS-CoV-2, is where the repertoires were released. Nearly every sample came with metadata listing a de-identified subject ID, COVID-19 status, age in years and sex. The samples were drawn from two sources: the first 160 participants of the ongoing ImmuneRACE study, and about 1,300 subjects contributed by 6 global collaborators. The dataset comprised deeply sampled blood TCRbeta repertoires from subjects exposed to, actively infected with, or recovered from COVID-19. HLA class I and class II types, where available, came from metadata supplied by the sample provider rather than from assay-based typing. The material from the prospective study consisted of cDNA or gDNA derived from T cells, B-cell-depleted T cells, or PBMCs.

Each collaborating institution followed its own protocols to collect whole blood in K2EDTA tubes. For TCRbeta analysis, collaborator samples were shipped as frozen whole blood, as isolated PBMCs, or as DNA extracted from either sample type. V loses 7 bases at its end and J loses 7 bases; junction bases beyond the gene matches: 8. The CDR3 starts with the cysteine, ends with the phenylalanine, and has 15 residues. The DNA shown is the 45-base CDR3, in frame from base 1. CDR1 and CDR2 were assigned from the germline V gene (reference sequence) as LNHDA and SQIVND. This clone has only one observation. Its antigen is unknown. No quality values exist for individual bases; no much larger clone is one base distant. General conclusions and limits of the study: Clinical and demographic metadata were provided uncurated, with the amount varying by source and participant.

The immunoSEQ Assay, a bias-controlled multiplex PCR, was used to amplify TCRbeta CDR3 regions from genomic DNA. In the source study's methods: Within the assay, amplification of reference gene primers was used to estimate how many nucleated cells each sample contained. To quantify the absolute abundance of each unique TCRbeta CDR3 rearrangement, sequence reads were collapsed and filtered. For each sample, productive Simpson clonality was calculated as the square root of Simpson's diversity index across productive rearrangements. As stored in TCRdb, this immuneACCESS dataset retains in-frame rearrangements with V and J assigned. A fraction of the clones does not appear; measured against another copy, unresolved V genes explain less than half of the discrepancy, and the remainder lacks a known reason. V, J and clone size are those of that table, while D and trimming were read from the DNA. This sample has hundreds of thousands of clones in its table, and around nine tenths of those were observed once. Together, the top ten hold around 0.72% of the sample.

This chain joins TRBV19 to TRBJ2-2; the central 11 bases match TRBD1. The source is a man in his forties or fifties with acute or convalescent COVID-19. The specimen sequenced was peripheral blood. The CDR3 has the sequence CASIRGQGAGGELFF. The nucleotide sequence reads as follows: TGTGCCAGTATTCGAGGACAGGGGGCGGGCGGGGAGCTGTTTTTT.